The sequence of this T cell receptor (beta chain) was determined in a study of T cell responses to AZD1222 COVID-19 vaccine. Comment on this clone: Its cognate antigen is unknown.

Second-dose groups at about 4 or about 12 weeks were pooled. Study-wide results and caveats: The sample set comprised mostly white British donors with more females, and clonal diversity was possibly underestimated. Researchers took repertoire samples only after the peak T cell response had come. Only a handful of AZD1222 recipients, six or seven in all, had baseline seropositivity.

Profiled with immunoSEQ multiplex PCR; TCRdb holds only in-frame clones, not every one. The sample comprises about 160,000 clones, 88% of which are singletons, and 4% to 4.5% rests with the top ten. The CDR3 spans 14 residues. Germline V gene data show CDR1 as MNHEY and CDR2 as SVGEGT. V lost 4 bases to trimming and J lost 7 bases; unmatched junction nucleotides: 7. The chain couples TRBV6-2 or TRBV6-3 to TRBJ1-5; 7 nucleotides match TRBD1. The receptor was derived from an adult who received the AZD1222 COVID-19 vaccine. Sample: peripheral blood, taken 28 days after the second AZD1222 dose. The CDR3 protein is CASSSTHRGQPQHF. As DNA, the CDR3 is TGTGCCAGCAGTTCGACCCACAGGGGACAGCCCCAGCATTTT.